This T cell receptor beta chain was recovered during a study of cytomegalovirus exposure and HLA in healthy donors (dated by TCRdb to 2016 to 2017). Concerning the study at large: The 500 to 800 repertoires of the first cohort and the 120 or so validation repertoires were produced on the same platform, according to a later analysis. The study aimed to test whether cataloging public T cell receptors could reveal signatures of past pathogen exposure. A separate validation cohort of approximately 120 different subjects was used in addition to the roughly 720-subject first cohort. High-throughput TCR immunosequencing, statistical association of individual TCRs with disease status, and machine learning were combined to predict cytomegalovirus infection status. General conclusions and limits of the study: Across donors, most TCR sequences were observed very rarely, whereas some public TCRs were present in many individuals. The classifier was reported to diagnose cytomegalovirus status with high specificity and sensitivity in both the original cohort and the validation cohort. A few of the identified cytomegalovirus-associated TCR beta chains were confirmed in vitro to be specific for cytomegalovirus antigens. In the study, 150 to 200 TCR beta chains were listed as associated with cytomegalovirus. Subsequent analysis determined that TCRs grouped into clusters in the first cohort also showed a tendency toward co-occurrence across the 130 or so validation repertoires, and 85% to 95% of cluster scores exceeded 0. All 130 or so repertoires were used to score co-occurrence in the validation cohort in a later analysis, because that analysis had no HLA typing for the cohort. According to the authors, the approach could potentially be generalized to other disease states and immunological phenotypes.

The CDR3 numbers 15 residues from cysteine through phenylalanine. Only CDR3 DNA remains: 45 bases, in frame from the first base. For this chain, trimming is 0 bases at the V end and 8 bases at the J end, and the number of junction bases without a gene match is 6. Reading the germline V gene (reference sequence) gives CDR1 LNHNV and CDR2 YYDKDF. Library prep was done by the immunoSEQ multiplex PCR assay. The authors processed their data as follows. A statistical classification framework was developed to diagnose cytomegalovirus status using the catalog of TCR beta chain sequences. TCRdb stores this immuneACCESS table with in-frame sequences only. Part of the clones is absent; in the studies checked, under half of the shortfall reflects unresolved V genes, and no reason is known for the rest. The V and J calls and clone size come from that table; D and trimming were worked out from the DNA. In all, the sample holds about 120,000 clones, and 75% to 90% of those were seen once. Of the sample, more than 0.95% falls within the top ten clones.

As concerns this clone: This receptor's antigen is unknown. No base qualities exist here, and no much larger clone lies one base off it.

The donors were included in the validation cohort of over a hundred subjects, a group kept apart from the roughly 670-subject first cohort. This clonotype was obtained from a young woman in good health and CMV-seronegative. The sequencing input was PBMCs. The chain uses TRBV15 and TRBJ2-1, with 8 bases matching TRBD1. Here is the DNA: TGTGCCACCAGCAGAGATCTGGCAGGGGGCGATGAGCAGTTCTTC. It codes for CATSRDLAGGDEQFF.